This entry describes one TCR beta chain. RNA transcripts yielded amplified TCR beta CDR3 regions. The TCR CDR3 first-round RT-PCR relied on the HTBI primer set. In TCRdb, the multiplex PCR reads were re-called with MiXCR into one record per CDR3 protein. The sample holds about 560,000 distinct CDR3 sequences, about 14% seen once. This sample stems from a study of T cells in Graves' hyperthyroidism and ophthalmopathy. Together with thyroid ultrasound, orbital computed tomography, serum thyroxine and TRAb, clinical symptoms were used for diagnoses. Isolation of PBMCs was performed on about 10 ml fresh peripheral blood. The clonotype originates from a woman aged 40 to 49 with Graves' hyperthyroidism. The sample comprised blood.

This chain's CDR3 is CASSLGRGRGNQPQHF. The CDR3, as DNA: TGTGCCAGCAGCTTAGGAAGGGGACGTGGCAATCAGCCCCAGCATTTT. This rearrangement joins TRBV11-2 to TRBJ1-5, with TRBD1 as a possible D gene (5 bases). Trimming stripped 1 base from V and 2 bases from J, with 12 bases between. The CDR3 totals 16 residues. Germline V gene lookup returns CDR1 SGHAT and CDR2 FQNNGV.